This T cell receptor (beta chain) derives from a study of cytotoxic CD8 clonotypes in ibrutinib-treated CLL. Across the whole study: Partial responses totalled about 24 and complete responses 2; after median approximately 62 months, approximately 15 remained remitted and approximately twelve progressed. Patients gave response samples after a median around eleven months of treatment, range 6 to 36. Findings and limits, study-wide: Baseline levels were approached again at progression, after clonality had risen at ibrutinib response.

Points on this clone: Antigen specificity is unknown.

Clones were sequenced by immunoSEQ multiplex PCR, and TCRdb holds only the in-frame ones, with some missing. This repertoire shows 160,000 or so clones, about 80% found once; its top ten account for 3.5% to 5.5%. This CDR3 spans 16 amino acids. Trimming shortened V by 7 bases and J by 8 bases, and 23 bases separated the two germline ends. This chain connects TRBV23-1 to TRBJ2-2; D possibly corresponds to TRBD2 (5 bases). TRBV23-1 is an open reading frame, and its role is uncertain. This TCR came from a human donor with chronic lymphocytic leukemia. This material consisted of PBMCs, taken after 24 months of ibrutinib treatment. As DNA, the CDR3 is TGCGCCAGCACTCCCAAGCCCAGCGGAGCCATTGGGGAGCTGTTTTTT. It translates to CASTPKPSGAIGELFF.